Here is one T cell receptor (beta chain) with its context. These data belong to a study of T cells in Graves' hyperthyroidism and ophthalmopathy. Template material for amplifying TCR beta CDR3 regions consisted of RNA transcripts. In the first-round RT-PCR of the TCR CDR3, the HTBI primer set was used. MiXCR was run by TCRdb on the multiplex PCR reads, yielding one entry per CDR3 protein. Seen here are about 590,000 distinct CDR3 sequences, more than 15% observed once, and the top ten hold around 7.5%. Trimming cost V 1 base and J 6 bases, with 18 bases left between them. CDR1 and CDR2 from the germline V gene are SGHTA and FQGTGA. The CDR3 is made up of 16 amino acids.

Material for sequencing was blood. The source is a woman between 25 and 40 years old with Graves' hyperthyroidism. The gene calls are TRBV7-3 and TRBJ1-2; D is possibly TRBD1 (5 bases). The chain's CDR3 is CASSLMGPGTDNGYTF. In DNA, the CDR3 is TGTGCCAGCAGCTTAATGGGGCCGGGGACGGATAATGGCTACACCTTC.